The clone carrying this T cell receptor (beta chain) was picked up a small number of times. The data originate from a study of blood T cell repertoires in COVID-19. Study-level background: COVID-19 samples, acute and convalescent, were from the United States, Italy and Spain. T cells, B-cell-depleted T cells, or PBMCs provided the cDNA or gDNA that served as material.

Study processing details: Reference gene primers were amplified, and this amplification served to estimate nucleated cell counts. The data were produced by immunoSEQ multiplex PCR, yet TCRdb's version contains in-frame clones alone and is incomplete. The V and J calls and clone size are taken from that table; D and trimming were inferred from the DNA. Here the sample spans around 75,000 clones, around 79% being singletons. What was sequenced was peripheral blood. The receptor's source is a woman of 80 years or more with active or convalescent COVID-19.

CDR3 protein: CASKPRRGAYGEQYF. In DNA, the CDR3 is TGTGCCAGCAAGCCCCGGCGGGGGGCCTATGGCGAGCAGTACTTC. The chain uses TRBV6-5 and TRBJ2-7, with TRBD2 matching over 8 bases. Losses at the gene ends were 7 bases for V and 6 bases for J; bases not matched to a gene: 14. Germline V lookup: CDR1 MNHEY, CDR2 SVGAGI. The CDR3 totals 15 residues.